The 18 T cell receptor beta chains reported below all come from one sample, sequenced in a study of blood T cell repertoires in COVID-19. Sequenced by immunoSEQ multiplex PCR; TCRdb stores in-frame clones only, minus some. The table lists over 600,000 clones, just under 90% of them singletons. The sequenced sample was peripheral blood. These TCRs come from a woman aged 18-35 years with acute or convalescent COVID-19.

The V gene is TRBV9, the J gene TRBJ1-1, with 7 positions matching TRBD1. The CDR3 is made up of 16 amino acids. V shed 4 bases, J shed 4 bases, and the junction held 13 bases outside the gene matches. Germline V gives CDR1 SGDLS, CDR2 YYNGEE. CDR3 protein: CASSLIHRGGSTEAFF. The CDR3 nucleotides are TGTGCCAGCAGCCTCATTCACAGGGGCGGAAGCACTGAAGCTTTCTTT.

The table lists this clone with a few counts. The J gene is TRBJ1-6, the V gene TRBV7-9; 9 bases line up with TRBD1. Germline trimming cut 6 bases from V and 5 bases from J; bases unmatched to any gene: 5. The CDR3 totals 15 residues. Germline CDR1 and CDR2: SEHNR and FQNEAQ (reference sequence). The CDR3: CASSKDRGDNSPLHF. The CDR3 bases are TGTGCCAGCAGTAAGGACAGGGGCGATAATTCACCCCTCCACTTT.

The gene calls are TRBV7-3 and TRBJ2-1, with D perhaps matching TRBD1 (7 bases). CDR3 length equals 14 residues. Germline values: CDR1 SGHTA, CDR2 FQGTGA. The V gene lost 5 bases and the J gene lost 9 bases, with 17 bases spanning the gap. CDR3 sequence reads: CASSIQGGEVEQFF. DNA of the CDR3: TGTGCCAGCAGCATCCAGGGGGGCGAGGTTGAGCAGTTCTTC.

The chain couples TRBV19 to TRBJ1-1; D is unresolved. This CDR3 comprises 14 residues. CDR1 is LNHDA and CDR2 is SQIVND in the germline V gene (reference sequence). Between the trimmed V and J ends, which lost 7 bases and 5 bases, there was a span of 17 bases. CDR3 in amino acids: CASTIQLRETEAFF. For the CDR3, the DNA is TGTGCCAGTACCATCCAACTACGGGAAACTGAAGCTTTCTTT. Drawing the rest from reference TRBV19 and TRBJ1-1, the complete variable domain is DGGITQSPKYLFRKEGQNVTLSCEQNLNHDAMYWYRQDPGQGLRLIYYSQIVNDFQKGDIAEGYSVSREKKESFPLTVTSAQKNPTAFYLCASTIQLRETEAFFGQGTRLTVV.

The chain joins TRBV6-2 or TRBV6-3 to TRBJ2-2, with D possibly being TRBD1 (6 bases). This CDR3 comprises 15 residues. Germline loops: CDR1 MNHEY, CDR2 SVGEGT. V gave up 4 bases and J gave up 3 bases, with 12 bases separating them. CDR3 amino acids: CASSSKTGHTGELFF. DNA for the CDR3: TGTGCCAGCAGTTCAAAAACAGGGCACACCGGGGAGCTGTTTTTT.

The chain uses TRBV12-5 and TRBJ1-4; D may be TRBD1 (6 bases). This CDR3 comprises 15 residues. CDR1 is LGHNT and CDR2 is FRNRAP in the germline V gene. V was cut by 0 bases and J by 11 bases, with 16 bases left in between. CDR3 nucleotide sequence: TGTGCTAGTGGTTTGGTAGGGGCAGGGGACGGGAAACTGTTTTTT. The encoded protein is CASGLVGAGDGKLFF.

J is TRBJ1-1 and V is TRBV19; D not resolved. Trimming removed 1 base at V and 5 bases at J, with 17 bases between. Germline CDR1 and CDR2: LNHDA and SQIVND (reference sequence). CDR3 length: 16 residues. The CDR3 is CASSIGLTGGWTEAFF. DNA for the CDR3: TGTGCCAGTAGTATAGGCCTGACCGGCGGGTGGACTGAAGCTTTCTTT. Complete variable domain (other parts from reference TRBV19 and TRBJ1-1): DGGITQSPKYLFRKEGQNVTLSCEQNLNHDAMYWYRQDPGQGLRLIYYSQIVNDFQKGDIAEGYSVSREKKESFPLTVTSAQKNPTAFYLCASSIGLTGGWTEAFFGQGTRLTVV.

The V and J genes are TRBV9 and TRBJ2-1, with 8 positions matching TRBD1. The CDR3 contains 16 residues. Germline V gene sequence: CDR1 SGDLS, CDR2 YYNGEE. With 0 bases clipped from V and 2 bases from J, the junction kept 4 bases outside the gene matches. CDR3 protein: CASSVGQGAAYNEQFF. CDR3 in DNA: TGTGCCAGCAGCGTAGGCCAGGGGGCCGCCTACAATGAGCAGTTCTTC.

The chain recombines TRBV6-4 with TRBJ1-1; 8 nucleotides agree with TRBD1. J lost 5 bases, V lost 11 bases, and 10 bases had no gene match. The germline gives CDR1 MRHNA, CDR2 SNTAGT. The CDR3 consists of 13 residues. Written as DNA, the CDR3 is TGTGCCGGAGCAGGGGGCAAGGGGACTGAAGCTTTCTTT. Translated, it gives CAGAGGKGTEAFF.

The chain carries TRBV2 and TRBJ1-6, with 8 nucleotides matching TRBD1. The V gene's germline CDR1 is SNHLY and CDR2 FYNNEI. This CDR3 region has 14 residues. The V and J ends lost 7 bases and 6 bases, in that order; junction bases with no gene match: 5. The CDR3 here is CASKPGQVNSPLHF. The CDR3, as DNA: TGTGCCAGCAAACCGGGACAGGTTAATTCACCCCTCCACTTT.

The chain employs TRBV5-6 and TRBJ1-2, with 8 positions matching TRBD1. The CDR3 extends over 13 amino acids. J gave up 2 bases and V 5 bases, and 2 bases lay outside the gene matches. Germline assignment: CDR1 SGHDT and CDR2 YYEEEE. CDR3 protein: CASSRQGNYGYTF. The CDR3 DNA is TGTGCCAGCAGTAGACAGGGGAACTATGGCTACACCTTC.

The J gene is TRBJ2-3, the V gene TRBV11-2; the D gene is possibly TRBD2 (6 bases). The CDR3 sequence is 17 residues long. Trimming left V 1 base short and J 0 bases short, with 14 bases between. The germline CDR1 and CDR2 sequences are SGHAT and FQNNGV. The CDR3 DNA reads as TGTGCCAGCAGCTTAGGGGCGGGGCAGCTTAGCACAGATACGCAGTATTTT. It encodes CASSLGAGQLSTDTQYF.

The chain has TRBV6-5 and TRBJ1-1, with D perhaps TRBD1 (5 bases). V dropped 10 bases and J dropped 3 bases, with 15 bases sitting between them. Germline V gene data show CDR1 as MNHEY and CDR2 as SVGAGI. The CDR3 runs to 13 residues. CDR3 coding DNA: TGTGCCACCGGGGGACCCATTGACACTGAAGCTTTCTTT. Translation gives CATGGPIDTEAFF.

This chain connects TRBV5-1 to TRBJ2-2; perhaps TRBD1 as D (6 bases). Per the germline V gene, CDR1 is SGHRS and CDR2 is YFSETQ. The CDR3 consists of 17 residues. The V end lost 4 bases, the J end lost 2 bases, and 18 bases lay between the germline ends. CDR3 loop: CASSIKQGQRNTGELFF. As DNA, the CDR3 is TGCGCCAGCAGCATAAAACAGGGTCAACGCAACACCGGGGAGCTGTTTTTT.

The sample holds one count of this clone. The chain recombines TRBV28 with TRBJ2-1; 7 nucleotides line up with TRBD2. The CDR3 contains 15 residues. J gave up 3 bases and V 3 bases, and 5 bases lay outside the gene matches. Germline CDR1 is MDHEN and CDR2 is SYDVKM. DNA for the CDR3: TGTGCCAGCAGTTTTGGGGGGGACCGCTACAATGAGCAGTTCTTC. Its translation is CASSFGGDRYNEQFF.

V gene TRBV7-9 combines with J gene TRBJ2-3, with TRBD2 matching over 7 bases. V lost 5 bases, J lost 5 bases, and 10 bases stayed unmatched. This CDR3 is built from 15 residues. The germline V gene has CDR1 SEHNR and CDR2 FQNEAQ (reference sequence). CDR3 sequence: CASSLGTGREDTQYF. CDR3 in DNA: TGTGCCAGCAGCCTCGGGACGGGGAGGGAAGATACGCAGTATTTT. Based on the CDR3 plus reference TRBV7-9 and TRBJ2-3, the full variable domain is DTGVSQNPRHKITKRGQNVTFRCDPISEHNRLYWYRQTLGQGPEFLTYFQNEAQLEKSRLLSDRFSAERPKGSFSTLEIQRTEQGDSAMYLCASSLGTGREDTQYFGPGTRLTVL.

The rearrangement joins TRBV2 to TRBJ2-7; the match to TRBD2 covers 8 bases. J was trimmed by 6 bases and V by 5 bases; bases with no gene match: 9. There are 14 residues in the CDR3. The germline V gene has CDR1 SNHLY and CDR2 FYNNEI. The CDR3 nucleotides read TGTGCCAGCAGTTGGGGGACTAGTACGGTCGAGCAGTACTTC. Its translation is CASSWGTSTVEQYF.

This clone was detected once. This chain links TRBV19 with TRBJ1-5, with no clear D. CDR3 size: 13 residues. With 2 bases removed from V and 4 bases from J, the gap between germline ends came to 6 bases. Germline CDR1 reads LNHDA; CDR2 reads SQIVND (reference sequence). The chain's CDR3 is CASSITENQPQHF. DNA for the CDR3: TGTGCCAGTAGTATAACGGAGAATCAGCCCCAGCATTTT.